The 10 T cell receptor beta chains reported below all come from one sample, sequenced in a study of shared clonotypes between healthy human individuals. Generated by immunoSEQ multiplex PCR, the TCRdb table keeps only in-frame clones and is missing some. Here the sample spans a few million clones, around nine tenths being singletons. Sample: naive CD4+ T cells sorted from blood. Subset in this sample: CD45RA+ positively selected. The receptors here all came from a young man in good health.

This chain links TRBV18 with TRBJ2-5, with 7 bases fitting TRBD1. Trimming cost V 3 bases and J 1 base; bases outside gene matches: 5. CDR3 length: 15 residues. CDR1 is KGHSH and CDR2 is LQKENI in the germline V gene. The CDR3 DNA reads TGTGCCAGCTCACCCGGACAGGTGTTCCAAGAGACCCAGTACTTC. It yields the protein CASSPGQVFQETQYF.

The chain combines TRBV6-6 with TRBJ2-7; D assignment may be TRBD1 or TRBD2 (6 bases each). CDR1 and CDR2 from the germline V gene are MNHNY and SVGAGI (reference sequence). Trimming removed 6 bases from V and 2 bases from J, with 14 bases in between. CDR3 length: 14 residues. CDR3 nucleotide sequence: TGTGCCAGCAGGGGGGGCGGGCGGACCTACGAGCAGTACTTC. Amino acid sequence: CASRGGGRTYEQYF.

The chain carries TRBV19 and TRBJ2-7; tentatively, D is TRBD1 (5 bases). This CDR3 spans 14 amino acids. Trimming stripped 5 bases from V and 2 bases from J, with 13 bases between. Germline V CDR1 and CDR2: LNHDA, SQIVND (reference sequence). CDR3 loop: CASSPAKGTYEQYF. Written as DNA, the CDR3 is TGTGCCAGTAGTCCCGCCAAGGGGACCTACGAGCAGTACTTC.

J is TRBJ2-1 and V is TRBV30, with 11 bases matching TRBD2. The germline CDR1 and CDR2 sequences are GTSNPN and SVGIG (reference sequence). CDR3 size: 16 residues. V shed 0 bases, J shed 4 bases, and the junction held 5 bases outside the gene matches. The DNA of the CDR3 is TGTGCCTGGAGTGTATGGTCTAGCGGGAGGTACAATGAGCAGTTCTTC. This sequence encodes CAWSVWSSGRYNEQFF.

Of note for this clone: Other DNA sequences within the sample encode an identical CDR3. The V call is TRBV27, the J call TRBJ2-1, with 8 bases that match TRBD2. The CDR3 sequence is 15 residues long. CDR1 MNHEY and CDR2 SMNVEV come from the germline V gene (reference sequence). With 5 bases clipped from V and 6 bases from J, the junction kept 9 bases outside the gene matches. CDR3 sequence reads: CASSLRAGAGNEQFF. The DNA for the CDR3 is TGTGCCAGCAGTCTCCGAGCGGGAGCGGGCAATGAGCAGTTCTTC.

This clone was recorded once. The chain employs TRBV29-1 and TRBJ2-5; a possible D gene is TRBD1 (5 bases). Per germline, CDR1 SQVTM and CDR2 ANQGSEA. The CDR3 has 12 residues. V gave up 4 bases and J gave up 5 bases, with 11 bases separating them. The CDR3 DNA follows: TGCAGCGTTGGGGGCAGGGTTGAGACCCAGTACTTC. Amino acids: CSVGGRVETQYF.

The CDR3 loop is CASSEARFAYEQYF. The CDR3 coding sequence is TGTGCCAGCAGTGAAGCTCGGTTTGCCTACGAGCAGTACTTC. The rearrangement joins TRBV6-1 to TRBJ2-7; D is uncertain. The CDR3 has 14 amino acids. V lost 0 bases and J 2 bases, leaving 8 bases between the germline ends. CDR1 is MNHNS, CDR2 SASEGT, per germline.

The chain is built from TRBV14 and TRBJ1-1; D unresolved. The CDR3 loop spans 17 amino acids. The germline V gene encodes CDR1 SGHDN and CDR2 FVKESK. Trimming cost V 0 bases and J 0 bases, with 14 bases left between them. CDR3 nucleotides: TGTGCCAGCAGCCAAGACTATGGACCTAAGATGAACACTGAAGCTTTCTTT. Protein: CASSQDYGPKMNTEAFF. The variable domain in full, completed from reference TRBV14 and TRBJ1-1, reads EAGVTQFPSHSVIEKGQTVTLRCDPISGHDNLYWYRRVMGKEIKFLLHFVKESKQDESGMPNNRFLAERTGGTYSTLKVQPAELEDSGVYFCASSQDYGPKMNTEAFFGQGTRLTVV.

In regard to this clone: Other DNA variants within this sample encode the same CDR3. The CDR3 nucleotides read TGCGCCAGCAGCTTGGCAGGTGACAGCACCGGGGAGCTGTTTTTT. It codes for CASSLAGDSTGELFF. This chain connects TRBV5-1 to TRBJ2-2, with D tentatively TRBD1 (5 bases). There are 15 residues in the CDR3. The germline CDR1 and CDR2 sequences are SGHRS and YFSETQ. V lost 0 bases and J lost 4, with 10 bases in between.

CDR3 amino acids: CASSPERVITDTQYF. CDR3 in DNA: TGTGCCAGCAGCCCAGAACGTGTTATCACAGATACGCAGTATTTT. The chain has TRBV7-2 and TRBJ2-3; the D is unclear. CDR3 length: 15 residues. V was clipped by 5 bases and J by 2 bases, with 14 bases between them. CDR1 is SGHTA, CDR2 FQGNSA, per germline.